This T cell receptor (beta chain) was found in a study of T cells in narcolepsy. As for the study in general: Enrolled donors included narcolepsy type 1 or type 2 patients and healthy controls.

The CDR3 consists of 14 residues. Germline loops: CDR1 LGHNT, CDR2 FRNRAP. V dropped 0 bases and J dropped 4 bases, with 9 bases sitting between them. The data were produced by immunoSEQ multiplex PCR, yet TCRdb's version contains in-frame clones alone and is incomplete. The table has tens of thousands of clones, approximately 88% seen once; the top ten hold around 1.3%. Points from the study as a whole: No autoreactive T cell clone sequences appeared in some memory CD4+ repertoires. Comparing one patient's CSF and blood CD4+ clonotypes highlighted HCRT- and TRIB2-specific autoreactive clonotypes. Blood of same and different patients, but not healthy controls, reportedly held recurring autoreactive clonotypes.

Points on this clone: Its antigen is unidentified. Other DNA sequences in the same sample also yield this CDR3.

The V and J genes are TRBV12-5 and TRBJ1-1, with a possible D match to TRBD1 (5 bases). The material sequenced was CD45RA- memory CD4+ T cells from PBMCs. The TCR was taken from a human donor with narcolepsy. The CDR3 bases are TGTGCTAGTGGTTTGGTATCAGGGCCCACTGAAGCTTTCTTT. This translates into CASGLVSGPTEAFF.